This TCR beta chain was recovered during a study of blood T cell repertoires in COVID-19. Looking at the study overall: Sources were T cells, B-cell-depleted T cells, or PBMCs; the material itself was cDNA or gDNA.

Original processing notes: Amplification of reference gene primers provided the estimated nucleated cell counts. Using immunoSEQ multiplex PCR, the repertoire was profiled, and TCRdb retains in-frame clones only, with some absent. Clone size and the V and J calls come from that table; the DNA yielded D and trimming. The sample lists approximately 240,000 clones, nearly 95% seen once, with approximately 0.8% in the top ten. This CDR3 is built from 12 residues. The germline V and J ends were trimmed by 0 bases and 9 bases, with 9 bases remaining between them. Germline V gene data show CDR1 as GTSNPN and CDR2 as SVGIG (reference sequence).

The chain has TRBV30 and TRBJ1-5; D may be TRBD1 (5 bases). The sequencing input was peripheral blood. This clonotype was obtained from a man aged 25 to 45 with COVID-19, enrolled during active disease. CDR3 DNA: TGTGCCTGGAGTGTACCCGGGGGGCCCCAGCATTTT. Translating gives CAWSVPGGPQHF.